These T cell receptor beta chains were read from a single sample in a study of T cell changes during pregnancy in multiple sclerosis. Sequencing was performed with immunoSEQ multiplex PCR; in TCRdb, only in-frame clones are kept and a portion is missing. Of about 100,000 clones detected, approximately 90% appear once; the ten largest clones hold just under 2%. The sequencing used peripheral blood, collected after pregnancy. These receptor sequences come from a female donor with multiple sclerosis, enrolled in a pregnancy study. Both conserved end residues are part of each CDR3. D genes are given only for firm matches. Clone sizes are given selectively: once, few, many, or a class where the clone is expanded.

abundance: -; v_gene: TRBV4-3; j_gene: TRBJ2-5; d_gene: -; CDR3aa: CASSQVRGAAETQYF; CDR3nt: TGCGCCAGCAGCCAAGTCAGGGGGGCAGCGGAGACCCAGTACTTC
abundance: once; v_gene: TRBV28; j_gene: TRBJ2-4; d_gene: -; CDR3aa: CASSSNSEGAKNIQYF; CDR3nt: TGTGCCAGCAGTTCCAATTCAGAGGGTGCCAAAAACATTCAGTACTTC
abundance: few; v_gene: TRBV30; j_gene: TRBJ1-1; d_gene: -; CDR3aa: CAWSVQGSTEAFF; CDR3nt: TGTGCCTGGAGCGTGCAGGGAAGCACTGAAGCTTTCTTT
abundance: -; v_gene: TRBV25-1; j_gene: TRBJ2-7; d_gene: -; CDR3aa: CASSEWREPYEQYF; CDR3nt: TGTGCCAGCAGTGAATGGCGGGAACCCTACGAGCAGTACTTC
abundance: -; v_gene: TRBV10-3; j_gene: TRBJ2-7; d_gene: TRBD1; CDR3aa: CAISGTGEGEQYF; CDR3nt: TGTGCCATCTCCGGGACAGGGGAGGGCGAGCAGTACTTC
abundance: -; v_gene: TRBV28; j_gene: TRBJ1-5; d_gene: TRBD1; CDR3aa: CASSMGGQGNQPQHF; CDR3nt: TGTGCCAGCAGTATGGGGGGACAGGGAAATCAGCCCCAGCATTTT
abundance: -; v_gene: TRBV9; j_gene: TRBJ1-6; d_gene: -; CDR3aa: CASSVGGQPRSPLHF; CDR3nt: TGTGCCAGCAGCGTAGGTGGGCAGCCAAGGTCCCCCCTCCACTTT
abundance: -; v_gene: TRBV10-3; j_gene: TRBJ2-1; d_gene: TRBD2; CDR3aa: CAISESRGGMNEQFF; CDR3nt: TGTGCCATCAGTGAGTCGCGGGGGGGTATGAATGAGCAGTTCTTC
abundance: once; v_gene: TRBV7-7; j_gene: TRBJ2-5; d_gene: -; CDR3aa: CASSTMREETQYF; CDR3nt: TGTGCCAGCAGCACGATGCGGGAAGAGACCCAGTACTTC
abundance: -; v_gene: TRBV7-2; j_gene: TRBJ2-3; d_gene: -; CDR3aa: CASSSPRQDLWEDTQYF; CDR3nt: TGTGCCAGCAGCTCTCCCCGACAGGACCTCTGGGAAGATACGCAGTATTTT
abundance: -; v_gene: TRBV19; j_gene: TRBJ1-1; d_gene: -; CDR3aa: CASSMGLEAFF; CDR3nt: TGTGCCAGTAGTATGGGCCTAGAAGCTTTCTTT
abundance: once; v_gene: TRBV21-1; j_gene: TRBJ1-2; d_gene: -; CDR3aa: CASSKGGVAGREGYTF; CDR3nt: TGTGCCAGCAGCAAAGGGGGGGTCGCAGGGCGGGAAGGCTACACCTTC
abundance: -; v_gene: TRBV6-6; j_gene: TRBJ1-5; d_gene: -; CDR3aa: CASSYSRTTQPQHF; CDR3nt: TGTGCCAGCAGTTACTCGAGGACAACTCAGCCCCAGCATTTT
abundance: -; v_gene: TRBV30; j_gene: TRBJ1-2; d_gene: -; CDR3aa: CAWSTSGFGYGYTF; CDR3nt: TGTGCCTGGAGCACTTCCGGATTCGGGTATGGCTACACCTTC
abundance: -; v_gene: TRBV7-8; j_gene: TRBJ1-1; d_gene: TRBD1; CDR3aa: CASSRQGANTEAFF; CDR3nt: TGTGCCAGCAGCCGACAGGGGGCGAACACTGAAGCTTTCTTT
abundance: -; v_gene: TRBV11-2; j_gene: TRBJ2-7; d_gene: -; CDR3aa: CASSRTNKDYEQYF; CDR3nt: TGTGCCAGCAGCCGGACAAATAAAGACTACGAGCAGTACTTC
abundance: -; v_gene: TRBV27; j_gene: TRBJ2-3; d_gene: TRBD2; CDR3aa: CASSRNERGGRLRTDTQYF; CDR3nt: TGTGCCAGCAGTAGAAACGAGCGGGGGGGCCGTCTAAGGACAGATACGCAGTATTTT
abundance: -; v_gene: TRBV5-1; j_gene: TRBJ2-5; d_gene: TRBD2; CDR3aa: CASSLALGLAEETQYF; CDR3nt: TGCGCCAGCAGCTTGGCCCTGGGACTAGCGGAAGAGACCCAGTACTTC
abundance: -; v_gene: TRBV9; j_gene: TRBJ2-2; d_gene: TRBD2; CDR3aa: CASSERGLAGEGELFF; CDR3nt: TGTGCCAGCAGCGAGAGAGGACTAGCGGGAGAGGGGGAGCTGTTTTTT
abundance: -; v_gene: TRBV6-1; j_gene: TRBJ1-3; d_gene: -; CDR3aa: CASSEAEGSGNTIYF; CDR3nt: TGTGCCAGCAGTGAAGCAGAAGGGAGTGGAAACACCATATATTTT
abundance: -; v_gene: TRBV7-2; j_gene: TRBJ2-5; d_gene: -; CDR3aa: CASSLDRAGQETQYF; CDR3nt: TGTGCCAGCAGCTTAGACAGGGCCGGACAAGAGACCCAGTACTTC
abundance: -; v_gene: TRBV9; j_gene: TRBJ2-3; d_gene: TRBD2; CDR3aa: CASSPSGGAADTQYF; CDR3nt: TGTGCCAGCAGCCCTAGCGGGGGGGCGGCAGATACGCAGTATTTT
abundance: few; v_gene: TRBV18; j_gene: TRBJ2-7; d_gene: TRBD1; CDR3aa: CASARDSSYEQYF; CDR3nt: TGTGCCAGCGCACGGGACAGCTCCTACGAGCAGTACTTC
abundance: once; v_gene: TRBV7-9; j_gene: TRBJ1-1; d_gene: -; CDR3aa: CASSLRQGGNTEAFF; CDR3nt: TGTGCCAGCAGCTTACGGCAAGGGGGAAACACTGAAGCTTTCTTT
abundance: -; v_gene: TRBV11-3; j_gene: TRBJ1-1; d_gene: TRBD1; CDR3aa: CASSSGRGTEAFF; CDR3nt: TGTGCCAGCAGCTCCGGCAGGGGGACTGAAGCTTTCTTT
abundance: -; v_gene: TRBV5-5; j_gene: TRBJ1-1; d_gene: TRBD1; CDR3aa: CASSLTGETGVTEAFF; CDR3nt: TGTGCCAGCAGCTTGACTGGCGAGACAGGGGTGACTGAAGCTTTCTTT
abundance: -; v_gene: TRBV28; j_gene: TRBJ1-5; d_gene: TRBD1; CDR3aa: CASSLFPRGRGQPQHF; CDR3nt: TGTGCCAGCAGTTTATTCCCCAGGGGGCGCGGTCAGCCCCAGCATTTT
abundance: -; v_gene: TRBV5-6; j_gene: TRBJ2-3; d_gene: -; CDR3aa: CASSLDRRGTDTQYF; CDR3nt: TGTGCCAGCAGCTTGGATCGCAGGGGCACAGATACGCAGTATTTT
abundance: -; v_gene: TRBV9; j_gene: TRBJ2-5; d_gene: TRBD2; CDR3aa: CASSPRRAGGGETQYF; CDR3nt: TGTGCCAGCAGCCCCCGCCGTGCGGGGGGCGGGGAGACCCAGTACTTC
abundance: -; v_gene: TRBV7-7; j_gene: TRBJ2-7; d_gene: -; CDR3aa: CASSPLGTAEQYF; CDR3nt: TGTGCCAGCAGCCCCCTGGGCACAGCCGAGCAGTACTTC
abundance: -; v_gene: TRBV2; j_gene: TRBJ2-7; d_gene: TRBD2; CDR3aa: CASKGSGLYEQYF; CDR3nt: TGTGCCAGCAAAGGTAGCGGGCTCTACGAGCAGTACTTC
abundance: -; v_gene: TRBV7-2; j_gene: TRBJ2-7; d_gene: -; CDR3aa: CASSLAEGYEQYF; CDR3nt: TGTGCCAGCAGCTTAGCAGAGGGCTACGAGCAGTACTTC
abundance: -; v_gene: TRBV25-1; j_gene: TRBJ2-6; d_gene: -; CDR3aa: CASSEAGANVLTF; CDR3nt: TGTGCCAGCAGTGAGGCCGGGGCCAACGTCCTGACTTTC
abundance: -; v_gene: TRBV2; j_gene: TRBJ2-7; d_gene: -; CDR3aa: CASVSGSYEQYF; CDR3nt: TGTGCCAGCGTTTCCGGGTCCTACGAGCAGTACTTC
abundance: -; v_gene: TRBV9; j_gene: TRBJ2-2; d_gene: -; CDR3aa: CASSVAPYSAGELFF; CDR3nt: TGTGCCAGCAGCGTAGCCCCCTATTCTGCCGGGGAGCTGTTTTTT
abundance: -; v_gene: TRBV9; j_gene: TRBJ2-3; d_gene: -; CDR3aa: CASSVSRQTDTQYF; CDR3nt: TGTGCCAGCAGCGTATCCAGGCAGACAGATACGCAGTATTTT
abundance: -; v_gene: TRBV4-3; j_gene: TRBJ2-5; d_gene: TRBD2; CDR3aa: CASSQDWEGETQYF; CDR3nt: TGCGCCAGCAGCCAAGATTGGGAGGGGGAGACCCAGTACTTC
abundance: -; v_gene: TRBV5-1; j_gene: TRBJ1-2; d_gene: -; CDR3aa: CASSLGFDYGYTF; CDR3nt: TGCGCCAGCAGCCTCGGGTTTGACTATGGCTACACCTTC
abundance: -; v_gene: TRBV5-6; j_gene: TRBJ2-2; d_gene: TRBD1; CDR3aa: CASSFGTGITGELFF; CDR3nt: TGTGCCAGCAGCTTTGGGACAGGCATCACCGGGGAGCTGTTTTTT
abundance: few; v_gene: TRBV19; j_gene: TRBJ2-7; d_gene: -; CDR3aa: CASSLSGLSSYEQYF; CDR3nt: TGTGCCAGTAGTTTGAGCGGGCTAAGCTCCTACGAGCAGTACTTC
abundance: -; v_gene: TRBV28; j_gene: TRBJ2-5; d_gene: -; CDR3aa: CASSLRGETQYF; CDR3nt: TGTGCCAGCAGTTTACGGGGAGAGACCCAGTACTTC
abundance: -; v_gene: TRBV7-9; j_gene: TRBJ1-5; d_gene: -; CDR3aa: CASSLAAGLGGNQPQHF; CDR3nt: TGTGCCAGCAGCTTAGCCGCAGGGTTGGGCGGCAATCAGCCCCAGCATTTT
abundance: once; v_gene: TRBV7-6; j_gene: TRBJ2-6; d_gene: TRBD1; CDR3aa: CASSFAYRGAGANVLTF; CDR3nt: TGTGCCAGCAGCTTTGCCTACAGGGGTGCTGGGGCCAACGTCCTGACTTTC
abundance: -; v_gene: TRBV7-2; j_gene: TRBJ2-2; d_gene: -; CDR3aa: CASSLMTVNTGELFF; CDR3nt: TGTGCCAGCAGCTTAATGACAGTCAACACCGGGGAGCTGTTTTTT
abundance: -; v_gene: TRBV19; j_gene: TRBJ2-4; d_gene: -; CDR3aa: CASRGGTPLNIQYF; CDR3nt: TGTGCGAGTAGGGGGGGAACCCCACTAAACATTCAGTACTTC
abundance: few; v_gene: TRBV18; j_gene: TRBJ1-3; d_gene: TRBD1; CDR3aa: CASSPSRPRGPGNTIYF; CDR3nt: TGTGCCAGCTCACCTTCGAGACCGAGGGGGCCTGGAAACACCATATATTTT
abundance: once; v_gene: TRBV18; j_gene: TRBJ2-1; d_gene: -; CDR3aa: CASLSENEQFF; CDR3nt: TGTGCCAGCCTAAGTGAGAATGAGCAGTTCTTC
abundance: -; v_gene: TRBV15; j_gene: TRBJ2-7; d_gene: -; CDR3aa: CATSRGTSSYEQYF; CDR3nt: TGTGCCACCAGCAGGGGGACTTCTTCCTACGAGCAGTACTTC
abundance: -; v_gene: TRBV7-3; j_gene: TRBJ2-2; d_gene: TRBD2; CDR3aa: CASSLLAGDRGGELFF; CDR3nt: TGTGCCAGCAGCCTCCTAGCGGGGGATCGCGGCGGGGAGCTGTTTTTT
abundance: -; v_gene: TRBV5-1; j_gene: TRBJ2-2; d_gene: -; CDR3aa: CASSLGHMNTGELFF; CDR3nt: TGCGCCAGCAGCCTGGGACACATGAACACCGGGGAGCTGTTTTTT
abundance: once; v_gene: TRBV7-2; j_gene: TRBJ1-5; d_gene: TRBD1; CDR3aa: CASSPGQGGRAQPQHF; CDR3nt: TGTGCCAGCAGCCCTGGACAGGGAGGGAGGGCCCAGCCCCAGCATTTT
abundance: -; v_gene: TRBV7-9; j_gene: TRBJ2-7; d_gene: TRBD1; CDR3aa: CASSRGQAPYEQYF; CDR3nt: TGTGCCAGCAGCCGAGGACAGGCCCCCTACGAGCAGTACTTC
abundance: -; v_gene: TRBV7-9; j_gene: TRBJ2-1; d_gene: TRBD1; CDR3aa: CASSRNPGQGMDAYNEQFF; CDR3nt: TGTGCCAGCAGCCGAAACCCGGGACAGGGAATGGATGCCTACAATGAGCAGTTCTTC
abundance: -; v_gene: TRBV27; j_gene: TRBJ1-6; d_gene: -; CDR3aa: CASSFVRGTGNGNSPLHF; CDR3nt: TGTGCCAGCAGTTTCGTCCGAGGTACAGGGAATGGAAATTCACCCCTCCACTTT
abundance: -; v_gene: TRBV15; j_gene: TRBJ2-3; d_gene: TRBD1; CDR3aa: CATSQDRGMGTQYF; CDR3nt: TGTGCCACCAGCCAGGACAGGGGAATGGGTACGCAGTATTTT
abundance: -; v_gene: TRBV10-3; j_gene: TRBJ1-1; d_gene: -; CDR3aa: CASQGANTEAFF; CDR3nt: TGTGCCTCGCAGGGCGCGAACACTGAAGCTTTCTTT
abundance: few; v_gene: TRBV9; j_gene: TRBJ1-5; d_gene: -; CDR3aa: CASSVDGRQPQHF; CDR3nt: TGTGCCAGCAGCGTAGATGGGCGTCAGCCCCAGCATTTT
abundance: -; v_gene: TRBV6-6; j_gene: TRBJ1-3; d_gene: -; CDR3aa: CASRLAGSGNTIYF; CDR3nt: TGTGCCAGTCGTTTGGCGGGATCTGGAAACACCATATATTTT
abundance: -; v_gene: TRBV11-2; j_gene: TRBJ1-1; d_gene: -; CDR3aa: CASSRRRGIDTEAFF; CDR3nt: TGTGCCAGCAGCCGCAGACGGGGTATTGACACTGAAGCTTTCTTT
abundance: once; v_gene: TRBV27; j_gene: TRBJ1-6; d_gene: -; CDR3aa: CASSFGRPSGSPLHF; CDR3nt: TGTGCCAGCAGTTTCGGCAGGCCTTCAGGGTCACCCCTCCACTTT